This paragraph covers one TCR beta chain sequence. Its antigen is not yet known. No qualities accompany the bases; no much larger clone lies one base away. Other DNA sequences within the sample encode an identical CDR3. In the ViraFEST assay, PBMC were stimulated with viral peptide pools, and TCR sequencing was then used to find antigen-specific CD4+ T cell clonotypes based on their expansion. After 10 to 11 days of culture, CD4+ T cells were isolated with the EasySep CD4+ T cell isolation kit. PCR-confirmed SARS-CoV-2 infection had occurred in convalescent patients between March and December 2020, before the Alpha, Beta and Delta variants emerged in the United States. A few million PBMC per well were cultured with 10 ug/ml peptides in IMDM containing 5% human AB serum, approximately 9.1 IU/ml IL-2 and gentamicin. On days 3 and 7, half of the culture medium was replaced with fresh IL-2-containing medium. Each peptide stimulation condition was cultured in triplicate wells unless otherwise noted. Using Ficoll-Paque Plus gradient centrifugation, PBMC were separated from whole blood and then either used fresh or cryopreserved at -140C. Overlapping peptide pools spanned the spike proteins of SARS-CoV-2 and the common cold coronaviruses HCoV-NL63, HCoV-OC43 and HCoV-229E. The QIAamp micro DNA kit was used to extract genomic DNA from the cultured CD4+ T cells.

The entry originates in a study of vaccination effects on CD4 cells after COVID-19 (dated by TCRdb to between 2021 and 2024). For the study in its entirety: Two doses of either the BNT162b2 or the mRNA-1273 mRNA SARS-CoV-2 vaccine were administered to participants. Cultures from other donors in the study were sequenced using the Oncomine TCR Beta short-read assay on an Illumina iSeq 100. The study compared SARS-CoV-2 spike-specific CD4+ TCR repertoires before and after mRNA vaccination in COVID-19 convalescent patients and infection-naive vaccine recipients. Pre-vaccine samples were collected from two convalescent patients 16 days and one week before the first dose, corresponding to 142 and 148 days after COVID-19 diagnosis. Altogether, some ten COVID-19 convalescent patients and 4 SARS-CoV-2-naive healthy vaccine recipients made up the full study. Broad study findings and their caveats: The study was limited by a small number of convalescent patients and lacked early post-infection timepoints. Marked clonal contraction was observed in both infection-induced and vaccine-induced clones at late post-vaccination timepoints, consistent with waning T cell responses. For convalescent patients, new clones induced by the vaccine made up most of the post-vaccine spike-reactive repertoire, and these new clones were largely distinct from the clones induced by infection.

Including cysteine and phenylalanine, the CDR3 has 13 amino acids. Only the CDR3 DNA is retained, 39 bases long and in frame from the first base. The germline V gene yields KGHSH for CDR1 and LQKENI for CDR2. V was cut back by 6 bases and J by 5 bases, leaving a gap of 11 bases between them. The library was built by means of the immunoSEQ multiplex PCR assay. DNA from the cultured, isolated CD4+ T cells was subjected to TCR beta CDR3 sequencing. The study's own analysis went as follows. The analysis removed non-productive TCR sequences, trimmed reads to the CDR3 region, and retained only CDR3s that were 7 or more amino acids long. The MANAFEST web app was used to pick out antigen-specific clonotypes by comparing their expansion in peptide wells with that in reference cultures. To count as positive, a clone had to show expansion at FDR<0.05 compared with the reference and with all other wells, an odds ratio above 5, and a frequency above 0.1% in two replicate wells. Cross-reactive clonotypes were defined as significantly expanded in SARS-CoV-2 spike wells and in at least one common cold coronavirus spike condition. CDR3 similarity was assessed by Levenshtein distance with the stringdist R package, and unrooted trees were built with ape in R 3.6.1. What TCRdb holds here is the immuneACCESS table cut down to in-frame rearrangements. Part of the clones is not present; checked against another copy, under half of the missing clones reflect an unresolved V gene, and the others are unexplained. The D gene and trimming were derived from the DNA, and the V and J assignments and clone size from that table. Across this sample there are around 26,000 clones, with more than 75% seen only once. More than 15% of the sample is held by the ten biggest clonotypes.

The sequence links TRBV18 to TRBJ1-5; no confident D gene assignment can be made. Sequenced here: CD4+ T cells from PBMCs cultured with HCoV-NL63 spike peptides, sampled before COVID-19 vaccination. The cell subset or site label for this specimen denotes: HCoV-NL63 spike overlapping peptide pool stimulation. The clonotype was recovered from a human donor who had a prior SARS-CoV-2 infection. The CDR3 reads as follows: CASSPLEDQPQHF. The bases are TGTGCCAGCTCGCCTCTCGAGGATCAGCCCCAGCATTTT.